A selection of T cell receptor beta chains follows, all from one sample in a study of neurological immune-mediated disorders. TCRdb re-called the 5' RACE reads through MiXCR, storing one row per CDR3 protein. The sample lists 35,000 or so distinct CDR3 sequences, 10% occurring once. Sequenced input: PBMCs. These receptors all stem from a woman aged 25 to 39 with HTLV-1-associated myelopathy (HAM/TSP). Each CDR3 is given with its conserved first and last residue. The D gene is left open where the match is weak. Rows may omit the clone size; those that give it use once, few, many or a size class.

TRBV20-1	many	TRBJ1-5	TRBD1	CSARDSSNQPQHF	TGCAGTGCTCGGGACAGTAGCAATCAGCCCCAGCATTTT
TRBV12-3/TRBV12-4	many	TRBJ2-7	-	CASSQNRPYEQYF	TGTGCCAGCAGCCAGAACAGACCTTACGAGCAGTACTTC
TRBV5-1	-	TRBJ1-1	-	CASSPSGVNTEAFF	TGCGCCAGCAGCCCATCCGGAGTGAACACTGAAGCTTTCTTT
TRBV3-1	many	TRBJ2-3	TRBD2	CASSQVGEGTSDTQYF	TGTGCCAGCAGCCAAGTTGGGGAGGGAACCTCAGATACGCAGTATTTT
TRBV20-1	many	TRBJ1-2	-	CSAREVSNYGYTF	TGCAGTGCTAGAGAAGTGTCTAACTATGGCTACACCTTC
TRBV20-1	many	TRBJ2-7	TRBD1	CSARGDRGYEQYF	TGCAGTGCTAGAGGGGACAGGGGCTACGAGCAGTACTTC
TRBV5-1	many	TRBJ2-5	TRBD1	CASSFGQGPSTAQYF	TGCGCCAGCAGCTTTGGACAGGGGCCGAGCACAGCCCAGTACTTC
TRBV7-9	many	TRBJ1-1	-	CASSRETVLGSGTEAFF	TGTGCCAGCAGCCGGGAGACAGTTTTGGGGAGTGGGACTGAAGCTTTCTTT
TRBV18	many	TRBJ1-6	-	CASSPQGPTDNSPLHF	TGTGCCAGCTCACCACAGGGTCCTACCGATAATTCACCCCTCCACTTT
TRBV7-9	many	TRBJ1-2	TRBD1	CASSWGQGSNGYTF	TGTGCCAGCAGCTGGGGACAGGGTTCGAATGGCTACACCTTC
TRBV7-2	many	TRBJ2-5	-	CASSLVNHREVQETQYF	TGTGCCAGCAGCTTAGTGAATCACAGGGAGGTCCAAGAGACCCAGTACTTC
TRBV15	many	TRBJ1-6	TRBD1	CATSKGARNSPLHF	TGTGCCACCAGCAAGGGGGCCCGAAATTCACCCCTCCACTTT
TRBV10-3	many	TRBJ2-7	-	CATYGDGNYEQYF	TGTGCCACGTACGGGGACGGCAACTACGAGCAGTACTTC
TRBV7-9	many	TRBJ2-3	TRBD2	CASSLPGTSREPDTQYF	TGTGCCAGCAGCTTGCCCGGGACTAGCAGAGAGCCGGATACGCAGTATTTT
TRBV27	few	TRBJ1-2	-	CASMSREAGNYGYTF	TGTGCCAGCATGTCCCGAGAAGCTGGTAACTATGGCTACACCTTC
TRBV24-1	many	TRBJ2-7	TRBD1	CATSDAGQGNEQYF	TGTGCCACCAGTGACGCGGGACAGGGAAACGAGCAGTACTTC
TRBV27	-	TRBJ1-2	-	CASMSRESGNYGYTF	TGTGCCAGCATGTCCCGAGAATCTGGTAACTATGGCTACACCTTC
TRBV5-1	many	TRBJ2-1	TRBD1	CASSLRSGQGLEGQFF	TGCGCCAGCAGCTTGAGGTCGGGACAGGGGCTTGAGGGGCAGTTCTTC
TRBV5-5	medium-sized	TRBJ2-2	-	CASSSSVYGELFF	TGTGCCAGCAGTTCTAGCGTTTACGGGGAGCTGTTTTTT
TRBV5-1	many	TRBJ1-4	-	CASSLDPTGKLFF	TGCGCCAGCAGCTTGGACCCAACCGGAAAACTGTTTTTT
TRBV20-1	-	TRBJ2-1	TRBD2	CSAWGGEWEQFF	TGCAGTGCTTGGGGGGGGGAATGGGAGCAGTTCTTC
TRBV7-2	many	TRBJ1-3	TRBD1	CASRVGQGAFGNTIYF	TGTGCCAGCAGAGTGGGACAGGGGGCTTTTGGAAACACCATATATTTT
TRBV2	many	TRBJ1-6	TRBD1	CASTAGQGTGSPLHF	TGTGCCAGCACTGCGGGACAGGGGACAGGTTCACCCCTCCACTTT
TRBV7-9	many	TRBJ2-1	TRBD2	CASSSLAGGSYNEQFF	TGTGCCAGCAGCTCTTTAGCGGGGGGGTCCTACAATGAGCAGTTCTTC
TRBV20-1	many	TRBJ2-3	-	CSARWRSTDTQYF	TGCAGTGCTAGATGGCGGAGCACAGATACGCAGTATTTT
TRBV20-1	many	TRBJ1-4	-	CSTLRRYNEKLFF	TGCAGTACTTTAAGACGGTATAATGAAAAACTGTTTTTT
TRBV6-2/TRBV6-3	many	TRBJ2-3	-	CASSQDPGRGTDTQYF	TGTGCCAGCAGCCAGGATCCGGGACGGGGCACAGATACGCAGTATTTT
TRBV7-9	-	TRBJ2-3	-	CASNYGSSTDTQYF	TGTGCCAGCAATTACGGTTCTAGCACAGATACGCAGTATTTT
TRBV5-5	many	TRBJ1-5	-	CASSLSGFRPSTTTPQHF	TGTGCCAGCAGCTTGTCCGGGTTTAGACCCTCAACAACAACGCCCCAGCATTTT